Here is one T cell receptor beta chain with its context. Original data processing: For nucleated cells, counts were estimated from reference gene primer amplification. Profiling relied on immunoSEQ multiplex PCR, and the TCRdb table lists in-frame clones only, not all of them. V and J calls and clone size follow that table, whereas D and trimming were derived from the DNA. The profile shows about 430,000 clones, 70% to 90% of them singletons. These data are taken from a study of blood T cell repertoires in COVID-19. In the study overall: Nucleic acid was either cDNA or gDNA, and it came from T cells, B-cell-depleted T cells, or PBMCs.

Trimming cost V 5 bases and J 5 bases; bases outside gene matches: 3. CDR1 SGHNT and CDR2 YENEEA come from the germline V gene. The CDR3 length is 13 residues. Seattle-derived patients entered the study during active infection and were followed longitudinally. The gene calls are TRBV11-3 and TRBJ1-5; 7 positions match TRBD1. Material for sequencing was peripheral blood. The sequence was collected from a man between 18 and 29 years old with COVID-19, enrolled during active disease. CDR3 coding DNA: TGTGCCAGCAGCAAAGACAGGGATCAGCCCCAGCATTTT. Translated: CASSKDRDQPQHF.